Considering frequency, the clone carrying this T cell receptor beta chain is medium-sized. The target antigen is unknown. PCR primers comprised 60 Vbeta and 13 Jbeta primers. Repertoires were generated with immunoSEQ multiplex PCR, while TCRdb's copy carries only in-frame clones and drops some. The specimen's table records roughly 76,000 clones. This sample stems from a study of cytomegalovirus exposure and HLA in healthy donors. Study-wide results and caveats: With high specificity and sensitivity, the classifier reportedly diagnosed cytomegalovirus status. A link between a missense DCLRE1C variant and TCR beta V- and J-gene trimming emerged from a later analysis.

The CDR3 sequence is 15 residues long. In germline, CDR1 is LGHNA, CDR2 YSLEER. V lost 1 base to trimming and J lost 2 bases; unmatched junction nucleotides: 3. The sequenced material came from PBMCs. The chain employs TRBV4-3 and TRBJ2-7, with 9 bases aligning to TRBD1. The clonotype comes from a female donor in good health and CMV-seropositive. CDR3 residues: CASSQGTGDAYEQYF. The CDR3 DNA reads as TGCGCCAGCAGCCAAGGGACAGGGGACGCCTACGAGCAGTACTTC.